This entry lists 24 T cell receptor beta chains sequenced from one sample in a study of glioma-infiltrating T cells. Using RNA template, CDR3s of TCR alpha and beta were amplified with iRepertoire arm-PCR. TCRdb independently ran MiXCR on the multiplex PCR reads; one entry per CDR3 protein. The table includes more than 100,000 distinct CDR3 sequences, roughly 30% detected once. The sample was glioma tissue, nonneoplastic brain tissue, or PBMCs (not recorded which). The receptors derive from a human donor with low-grade glioma or glioblastoma, undergoing nonglioma brain surgery, or in good health (not recorded which).

On this clonotype itself: This may come from a read error, since a much larger clone is one base off. This chain joins TRBV28 and TRBJ2-1; 7 bases fit TRBD1. With 11 bases clipped from V and 2 bases from J, the junction kept 12 bases outside the gene matches. The CDR3 contains 15 residues. Looked up from germline, CDR1 is MDHEN and CDR2 is SYDVKM. The CDR3 DNA reads TGTGCCGGCAATTCCCGGGACAGCCCCTACAATGAGCAGTTCTTC. It encodes CAGNSRDSPYNEQFF. The whole variable domain, filled in from reference TRBV28 and TRBJ2-1, reads DVKVTQSSRYLVKRTGEKVFLECVQDMDHENMFWYRQDPGLGLRLIYFSYDVKMKEKGDIPEGYSVSREKKERFSLILESASTNQTSMYLCAGNSRDSPYNEQFFGPGTRLTVL.

V is TRBV3-1 and J is TRBJ2-5; D perhaps matches TRBD1 (5 bases). The ends were cut back, 1 base at V and 5 bases at J, with 14 bases in the middle. Germline V gene data show CDR1 as LGHDT and CDR2 as YNNKEL (reference sequence). This CDR3 spans 15 amino acids. Here the CDR3 DNA reads TGTGCCAGCAGCCAAGTGCTTGACCCAGGGGAGACCCAGTACTTC. This sequence encodes CASSQVLDPGETQYF.

Of note for this clonotype: A clone one base away is much larger, so this may be a read error. The V call is TRBV7-9, the J call TRBJ2-3; unclear D gene. Germline V gives CDR1 SEHNR, CDR2 FQNEAQ (reference sequence). The CDR3 contains 14 residues. The chain's CDR3 is CASSLMLSTYTQYF. CDR3 sequence (DNA): TGTGCCAGCAGCTTAATGCTGAGCACATATACGCAGTATTTT. The variable domain in full, with the rest retrieved from reference TRBV7-9 and TRBJ2-3, is DTGVSQNPRHKITKRGQNVTFRCDPISEHNRLYWYRQTLGQGPEFLTYFQNEAQLEKSRLLSDRFSAERPKGSFSTLEIQRTEQGDSAMYLCASSLMLSTYTQYFGPGTRLTVL.

This clonotype was detected once. A read error may be the cause here, since a much bigger clone is one base away. The CDR3 DNA is TGTGCCAGAAGTTACTACGGGACAGGGGGCGCGAGGAACACTGAAGCTTTCTTT. Its protein is CARSYYGTGGARNTEAFF. This chain connects TRBV6-2 or TRBV6-3 to TRBJ1-1; TRBD1 matches 12 bases. CDR3 length: 18 amino acids. The germline V gene has CDR1 MNHEY and CDR2 SVGEGT.

This clonotype was counted many times. V and J are TRBV6-1 and TRBJ2-1; 10 bases are shared with TRBD2. This CDR3 has 13 amino acids. From germline, CDR1 is MNHNS and CDR2 SASEGT. Trimming cost V 7 bases and J 8 bases; bases outside gene matches: 5. CDR3 sequence: CASKTSGVDEQFF. CDR3 DNA: TGTGCCAGCAAAACTAGCGGGGTTGATGAGCAGTTCTTC.

Concerning this clonotype itself: This may arise from a read error, as a much more abundant clone is one base away. The V call is TRBV27, the J call TRBJ2-1, with D perhaps matching TRBD2 (7 bases). Germline V gives CDR1 MNHEY, CDR2 SMNVEV (reference sequence). V was shortened by 5 bases and J by 4 bases, with 18 bases between the two germline ends. This CDR3 spans 16 amino acids. The CDR3 here is CASSKAGQLFYNEQFF. As DNA, the CDR3 is TGTGCCAGCAGTAAAGCGGGACAACTATTTTACAATGAGCAGTTCTTC.

As regards this clonotype: A read error may explain this, as a much larger clone is one base away. This rearrangement joins TRBV24-1 to TRBJ2-5; no clear D. With 8 bases removed from V and 2 bases from J, the gap between germline ends came to 5 bases. The CDR3 has 11 residues. Germline V gene data show CDR1 as KGHDR and CDR2 as SFDVKD. DNA of the CDR3: TGTGCCACCACCTCTCAAGAGACCCAGTACTTC. This translates into CATTSQETQYF.

Turning to this clonotype: This may stem from a read error, because a much larger clone lies one nucleotide away. V is TRBV4-1 and J is TRBJ2-3, with D possibly matching TRBD2 (6 bases). The CDR3 is 13 amino acids. The germline CDR1 and CDR2 sequences are MGHRA and YSYEKL. The CDR3 coding sequence is TGCGCCAGCAGCCCGAGGGAGGCAGATACGCATTATTTT. Protein: CASSPREADTHYF.

With respect to this clonotype: A much larger clone lies one base from this, so it may be a read error. The chain combines TRBV7-9 with TRBJ2-7, with 9 bases identical to TRBD1. This CDR3 spans 13 amino acids. The germline CDR1 and CDR2 sequences are SEHNR and FQNEAQ (reference sequence). CDR3 region: CASSFDRGYGQYF. DNA of the CDR3: TGTGCCAGCAGCTTCGACAGGGGGTACGGGCAGTACTTC.

This clonotype was seen more than once but under ten times. The rearrangement joins TRBV27 to TRBJ2-6, with 8 bases fitting TRBD2. Germline V CDR1 and CDR2: MNHEY, SMNVEV (reference sequence). V lost 5 bases and J lost 0; bases outside the gene matches: 6. This CDR3 is 17 amino acids long. CDR3 in DNA: TGTGCCAGCAGTCTCCGGGGGGGAATCTCTGGGGCCAACGTCCTGACTTTC. It is translated as CASSLRGGISGANVLTF. The full variable domain, its missing parts supplied by reference TRBV27 and TRBJ2-6, is EAQVTQNPRYLITVTGKKLTVTCSQNMNHEYMSWYRQDPGLGLRQIYYSMNVEVTDKGDVPEGYKVSRKEKRNFPLILESPSPNQTSLYFCASSLRGGISGANVLTFGAGSRLTVL.

The chain links TRBV3-1 to TRBJ1-6, with unresolved D. From germline, CDR1 is LGHDT and CDR2 YNNKEL (reference sequence). This CDR3 is 14 amino acids long. The V gene lost 4 bases and the J gene lost 5 bases, with 9 bases spanning the gap. The CDR3, as DNA: TGTGCCAGCAGCCCTAGGACGGATAATTCACCCCTCCACTTT. This encodes CASSPRTDNSPLHF.

Turning to this clonotype: A clone one base away is much larger, so this may be a read error. This chain connects TRBV7-2 to TRBJ2-3; the D gene is possibly TRBD2 (7 bases). The germline gives CDR1 SGHTA, CDR2 FQGNSA. The CDR3 runs to 15 residues. The CDR3 DNA reads TGTGCCAGAAGCTTAGAGGGGGGGGGCACAGATACGCAGTATTTT. It specifies CARSLEGGGTDTQYF. Together with reference TRBV7-2 and TRBJ2-3, the CDR3 gives the full variable domain: GAGVSQSPSNKVTEKGKDVELRCDPISGHTALYWYRQSLGQGLEFLIYFQGNSAPDKSGLPSDRFSAERTGGSVSTLTIQRTQQEDSAVYLCARSLEGGGTDTQYFGPGTRLTVL.

Remarks on this clonotype: Possible read error: a much larger clone is one base away. V gene TRBV6-1 combines with J gene TRBJ1-2; 7 bases map to TRBD1. After removal of 5 bases from V and 9 bases from J, the junction contained 9 bases not matched to a gene. Germline V gives CDR1 MNHNS, CDR2 SASEGT. This CDR3 is built from 13 residues. CDR3 residues: CASSRQGGDSYTF. CDR3 bases: TGTGCCAGCAGTCGACAGGGCGGAGATAGCTACACCTTC.

This clonotype was seen many times. For the CDR3, the DNA is TGTGCCATCAGTGAGGGTGGTGCAACTAATGAAAAACTGTTTTTT. Its translation: CAISEGGATNEKLFF. The J gene is TRBJ1-4, the V gene TRBV10-3; unclear D gene. This CDR3 region has 15 residues. Trimming removed 2 bases from V and 0 bases from J, with 7 bases in between. Germline CDR1 ENHRY, CDR2 SYGVKD.

This clonotype was seen ten or more times. The V gene is TRBV28, the J gene TRBJ1-1; possibly TRBD1 for D (6 bases). The V gene lost 5 bases and the J gene lost 4 bases, with 14 bases spanning the gap. Germline V gene lookup returns CDR1 MDHEN and CDR2 SYDVKM. The CDR3 consists of 14 residues. Here the CDR3 reads CASSGGGVSTEAFF. The CDR3 nucleotides are TGTGCCAGCAGTGGAGGGGGGGTAAGCACTGAAGCTTTCTTT. The variable domain in full, completed from reference TRBV28 and TRBJ1-1, reads DVKVTQSSRYLVKRTGEKVFLECVQDMDHENMFWYRQDPGLGLRLIYFSYDVKMKEKGDIPEGYSVSREKKERFSLILESASTNQTSMYLCASSGGGVSTEAFFGQGTRLTVV.

The V and J genes are TRBV6-2 or TRBV6-3 and TRBJ2-7; the D is unclear. Per the germline V gene, CDR1 is MNHEY and CDR2 is SVGEGT. The CDR3 sequence is 14 residues long. The germline V and J ends were trimmed by 5 bases and 0 bases, with 11 bases remaining between them. The CDR3 sequence is CASSGRMSSYEQYF. DNA for the CDR3: TGTGCCAGCAGTGGACGGATGAGCTCCTACGAGCAGTACTTC.

This clonotype was observed many times. The rearrangement joins TRBV4-1 to TRBJ2-3; D not certain. V lost 0 bases and J 8 bases, leaving 9 bases between the germline ends. The CDR3 is 13 amino acids. Germline assignment: CDR1 MGHRA and CDR2 YSYEKL. CDR3 nucleotide sequence: TGCGCCAGCAGCCAAGAAAATGCAGGTACGCAGTATTTT. Translated: CASSQENAGTQYF.

This clonotype has at least ten counts. V usage is TRBV20-1 and J usage is TRBJ1-4; TRBD1 might be the D (6 bases). Germline V gene data show CDR1 as DFQATT and CDR2 as SNEGSKA (reference sequence). This CDR3 is 12 amino acids long. Trimming removed 6 bases from V and 8 bases from J, with 13 bases in between. In DNA form, the CDR3 reads TGCAGTGCCCTGGACAGAATCGAAAAACTGTTTTTT. Its translation is CSALDRIEKLFF.

In this sample, this clonotype turned up many times. The chain has TRBV7-9 and TRBJ1-2; 9 positions match TRBD1. Germline CDR1 and CDR2: SEHNR and FQNEAQ (reference sequence). The CDR3 has 14 residues. Trimming cost V 4 bases and J 8 bases; bases outside gene matches: 8. The chain's CDR3 is CASSSGQGEDGYTF. In DNA, the CDR3 is TGTGCCAGCAGCTCGGGACAGGGTGAGGACGGCTACACCTTC.

V gene TRBV11-1 combines with J gene TRBJ2-7; no definite D call. The V end lost 4 bases, the J end lost 6 bases, and 10 bases lay between the germline ends. CDR1 and CDR2 from the germline V gene are SGHAT and FQDESV (reference sequence). The CDR3 spans 12 residues. The CDR3 DNA follows: TGTGCCAGCAGCTCGTCATCGGCCGAGCAGTACTTC. Amino acids: CASSSSSAEQYF.

As concerns this clonotype: This may stem from a read error, because a much larger clone lies one nucleotide away. This chain joins TRBV18 and TRBJ2-7, with a weak D call TRBD2 (5 bases). The CDR3 extends over 13 amino acids. Trimming removed 5 bases at V and 5 bases at J, with 13 bases between. The V gene's germline CDR1 is KGHSH and CDR2 LQKENI. CDR3 amino acids: CASSEEGSDEQYF. For the CDR3, the DNA is TGTGCCAGCTCAGAGGAAGGGAGTGACGAGCAGTACTTC.

The chain employs TRBV29-1 and TRBJ1-5, with 10 bases identical to TRBD1. V dropped 6 bases and J dropped 7; count of bases not matched to a gene: 9. Germline V gene lookup returns CDR1 SQVTM and CDR2 ANQGSEA. This CDR3 region has 14 residues. In nucleotides, the CDR3 is TGCAGCGTGAGGGGACAGGGGATAGGCCAGCCCCAGCATTTT. This gives the protein CSVRGQGIGQPQHF.

The chain joins TRBV7-9 to TRBJ1-5; TRBD1 agrees at 7 bases. V shed 3 bases and J 2 bases; nucleotides not matched to a gene: 7. Germline values: CDR1 SEHNR, CDR2 FQNEAQ (reference sequence). The CDR3 runs to 16 residues. CDR3 in amino acids: CASSLEGARGNQPQHF. For the CDR3, the DNA is TGTGCCAGCAGCTTGGAGGGGGCCAGGGGCAATCAGCCCCAGCATTTT.

This clonotype was seen ten or more times. V and J are TRBV20-1 and TRBJ2-5; tentatively, D is TRBD2 (6 bases). The CDR3 extends over 14 amino acids. V shed 3 bases and J shed 2 bases, with 13 bases lying between them. Germline lookup yields CDR1 DFQATT and CDR2 SNEGSKA (reference sequence). The CDR3 nucleotides are TGCAGTGCTAGGAGCAGACTAGGACAAGAGACCCAGTACTTC. It is translated as CSARSRLGQETQYF.